The clone carrying this T cell receptor beta chain was seen a handful of times. Germline V CDR1 and CDR2: MDHEN, SYDVKM. V lost 4 bases to trimming and J lost 8 bases; unmatched junction nucleotides: 7. This CDR3 spans 15 amino acids. In the original workflow: Using reference gene primer amplification, nucleated cell counts were estimated. The protocol was immunoSEQ multiplex PCR, while the TCRdb copy is restricted to in-frame clones and leaves out a portion. V, J and clone size reflect that table, while D and trimming were determined from the DNA. The sample yields about 180,000 clones, approximately 90% seen once. This sample stems from a study of blood T cell repertoires in COVID-19. Study as a whole: Whether acute or convalescent, the COVID-19 samples came from the United States, Italy and Spain. PBMCs, B-cell-depleted T cells, or T cells were the source of the cDNA or gDNA that made up the material.

The rearrangement uses TRBV28 and TRBJ2-1, with 11 bases lining up with TRBD2. This receptor was identified in a man between 18 and 35 years old who had recovered from COVID-19. Material for sequencing was peripheral blood. The CDR3 DNA follows: TGTGCCAGCAGTTCCCTAGCGGGAGGTATCGATGAGCAGTTCTTC. Translating it yields CASSSLAGGIDEQFF.